The rows below give T cell receptor beta chains drawn from one sample of a study of cytomegalovirus exposure and HLA in healthy donors. Clones were read by immunoSEQ multiplex PCR, and TCRdb kept only the in-frame ones, dropping some. The sample holds 150,000 or so clones, about 82% seen once. Sequenced: PBMCs. All receptors come from a woman aged 18 to 35 in good health and CMV-seronegative. The CDR3 runs from the conserved cysteine through the conserved F or W. The D gene is left open where the match is weak. Size is omitted from some rows. Given values are once, few, many or a class for expanded clones.

V: TRBV15
size: -
J: TRBJ2-1
D: -
CDR3: CATSSEGGRVNEQFF
DNA: TGTGCCACCAGCTCCGAGGGCGGGCGGGTGAATGAGCAGTTCTTC

V: TRBV10-3
size: -
J: TRBJ2-2
D: TRBD1
CDR3: CAITKLGTVDTGELFF
DNA: TGTGCCATCACCAAACTCGGGACAGTGGACACCGGGGAGCTGTTTTTT

V: TRBV27
size: -
J: TRBJ2-1
D: -
CDR3: CASSFRLGWTTIF
DNA: TGTGCCAGCAGTTTTAGACTGGGGTGGACTACCATCTTC

V: TRBV6-1
size: -
J: TRBJ2-5
D: TRBD1
CDR3: CASIAGQVKETQYF
DNA: TGTGCCAGCATCGCTGGACAGGTTAAAGAGACCCAGTACTTC

V: TRBV7-6
size: -
J: TRBJ2-6
D: -
CDR3: CASSPQGHSGANVLTF
DNA: TGTGCCAGCAGCCCCCAGGGCCACTCTGGGGCCAACGTCCTGACTTTC

V: TRBV2
size: once
J: TRBJ1-2
D: TRBD1
CDR3: CASSRENRGSYGYTF
DNA: TGTGCCAGCAGTCGCGAAAACAGGGGGTCCTATGGCTACACCTTC

V: TRBV6-6
size: -
J: TRBJ1-2
D: -
CDR3: CASSYPGEGREGYTF
DNA: TGTGCCAGCAGTTACCCTGGCGAAGGTCGGGAAGGCTACACCTTC

V: TRBV5-1
size: -
J: TRBJ2-3
D: TRBD1
CDR3: CASRLSPSSGGDTQYF
DNA: TGCGCCAGCAGGTTGTCCCCATCCTCAGGGGGAGATACGCAGTATTTT

V: TRBV27
size: -
J: TRBJ2-1
D: -
CDR3: CASSLSGGGGEQFF
DNA: TGTGCCAGCAGTTTATCCGGGGGAGGCGGTGAGCAGTTCTTC

V: TRBV5-8
size: -
J: TRBJ2-1
D: TRBD1
CDR3: CASSLVQGGYEQFF
DNA: TGTGCCAGCAGCTTAGTACAGGGGGGTTATGAGCAGTTCTTC

V: TRBV19
size: -
J: TRBJ1-5
D: TRBD1
CDR3: CASSMGTDNQPQHF
DNA: TGTGCCAGTAGTATGGGGACAGATAATCAGCCCCAGCATTTT